The clone carrying this T cell receptor (beta chain) was counted between two and nine times. Its cognate antigen is unknown. Treatment specified: roughly 11-day PBMC culture with coronavirus spike peptide pools or control peptides (ViraFEST assay). TCRs were sequenced by ViraFEST after antigen-specific T cells had been expanded with peptide pools. This sample stems from a study of vaccination and CD4 T cells after COVID-19. Whole-study context: Cells received overlapping spike peptides from SARS-CoV-2, HCoV-NL63, HCoV-OC43 and HCoV-229E as stimulation.

V gave up 6 bases and J gave up 2 bases, with 17 bases separating them. The germline V gene has CDR1 SGHNT and CDR2 YENEEA. The CDR3 covers 15 residues. The Oncomine TCR Beta short-read assay was applied to DNA of cultured CD4+ T cells. Each CDR3 protein is one row after TCRdb ran MiXCR on the PCR reads. The repertoire includes tens of thousands of distinct CDR3 sequences, 58% of them detected once, and around 2.7% sits in the top ten. The V call is TRBV11-3, the J call TRBJ2-7; TRBD1 is a possible D gene (6 bases). Source material: CD4+ T cells from blood, cultured in vitro. The clonotype was recovered from a human donor who had recovered from COVID-19. The CDR3 nucleotides are TGTGCCAGCAGTTACCGGACAGCAGGAACCTACGAGCAGTACTTC. Translated, it gives CASSYRTAGTYEQYF.